This T cell receptor (beta chain) comes out of a study of vaccination and CD4 T cells after COVID-19. Study at large: Sampling after COVID took place at a median of around 110 days (range 35 to 161) following diagnosis. Cellular stimulation was performed using overlapping spike peptides derived from SARS-CoV-2, HCoV-NL63, HCoV-OC43 and HCoV-229E.

Treatment reported: approximately 11-day PBMC culture with coronavirus spike peptide pools or control peptides (ViraFEST assay). Both day 3 and day 7 involved replacing half of the medium with fresh IL-2 medium. Cultured CD4+ T-cell DNA underwent Oncomine TCR Beta short-read sequencing. From the PCR reads, TCRdb called clonotypes with MiXCR, one entry per CDR3 protein. Of more than 20,000 distinct CDR3 sequences detected, approximately 61% appear once; the ten largest clones hold about 3.7%. Of note for this clonotype: Its target is unknown.

Trimming left V 5 bases short and J 0 bases short, with 13 bases between. Germline V lookup: CDR1 SGHTA, CDR2 FQGNSA. The CDR3 extends over 16 amino acids. The sequence derives from a human donor who had recovered from COVID-19. What was sequenced was CD4+ T cells from blood, cultured in vitro. The J gene is TRBJ2-2, the V gene TRBV7-2; D is ambiguous. CDR3 amino acids: CASSQRALTNTGELFF. The CDR3 DNA is TGTGCCAGCAGCCAACGGGCACTTACGAACACCGGGGAGCTGTTTTTT.